The rows below give T cell receptor beta chains drawn from one sample of a study of cytomegalovirus exposure and HLA in healthy donors. Method: immunoSEQ multiplex PCR; TCRdb's copy keeps in-frame clones and lacks some. Of some 160,000 clones listed, around 72% are singletons. The sequencing sample was made of PBMCs. Source of these receptors: a man aged 35-49 years in good health and CMV-seronegative. Each CDR3 is given with its conserved first and last residue. D genes are given only for firm matches. Where a row states a size, it is once, few, many or the class of an expanded clone; other rows omit it.

d_gene | abundance | j_gene | v_gene | CDR3nt | CDR3aa
TRBD2 | . | TRBJ2-6 | TRBV9 | TGTGCCAGCAGCGGCAGGGAGGGAATCTCTGGGGCCAACGTCCTGACTTTC | CASSGREGISGANVLTF
. | . | TRBJ2-3 | TRBV5-5 | TGTGCCAGCAGCTTTAACCCAGCCCGGAGGACAGATACGCAGTATTTT | CASSFNPARRTDTQYF
. | . | TRBJ2-5 | TRBV28 | TGTGCCAGCAGTTCCCCGGAGGACCCCGAGACCCAGTACTTC | CASSSPEDPETQYF
. | . | TRBJ1-6 | TRBV4-1 | TGCGCCAGCAGCCAAGGCGGTAGCTCCTATAATTCACCCCTCCACTTT | CASSQGGSSYNSPLHF
. | . | TRBJ1-1 | TRBV5-6 | TGTGCCAGCAGCTTGGTTCACAGGGCAGGCATGAACACTGAAGCTTTCTTT | CASSLVHRAGMNTEAFF
TRBD1 | . | TRBJ2-7 | TRBV5-4 | TGTGCCAGCAGCTTGGGGGCGCAGGGGGCGAGGGAGCAGTACTTC | CASSLGAQGAREQYF
TRBD1 | . | TRBJ2-7 | TRBV6-1 | TGTGCCAGCAGTGGGGAGCTGGGACAGGCCTACGAGCAGTACTTC | CASSGELGQAYEQYF
. | . | TRBJ2-3 | TRBV15 | TGTGCCACCAGCACGCAGGATACGCAGTATTTT | CATSTQDTQYF
. | few | TRBJ1-1 | TRBV6-6 | TGTGCCAGCAGTTACTCGGGGACAAAGAACACTGAAGCTTTCTTT | CASSYSGTKNTEAFF
. | . | TRBJ1-4 | TRBV4-2 | TGTGCCAGCAGCCAAGCAACAGGGACTAATGAAAAACTGTTTTTT | CASSQATGTNEKLFF
. | . | TRBJ1-1 | TRBV19 | TGTGCCAGTATTCGAAACCGACAGAGGAACACTGAAGCTTTCTTT | CASIRNRQRNTEAFF
TRBD2 | once | TRBJ2-5 | TRBV11-1 | TGTGCCAGCAGCCAGCGACTAGCGGGGATGATGGAGACCCAGTACTTC | CASSQRLAGMMETQYF
. | . | TRBJ2-2 | TRBV13 | TGTGCCAGCAGCTCCTTCCGCACTAATTACGGGATGAACACCGGGGAGCTGTTTTTT | CASSSFRTNYGMNTGELFF
. | . | TRBJ2-7 | TRBV28 | TGTGCCAGCAGTTTATCGTGGGGGCAGGAGCAGTACTTC | CASSLSWGQEQYF
TRBD1 | . | TRBJ2-3 | TRBV29-1 | TGCAGCGTTTCCCGACAGGGAAACACAGATACGCAGTATTTT | CSVSRQGNTDTQYF
. | . | TRBJ2-7 | TRBV7-2 | TGTGCCAGCAGCCGGGATTTCTACGAGCAGTACTTC | CASSRDFYEQYF
. | . | TRBJ2-6 | TRBV21-1 | TGTGCCGGACCCACAGGGGGCTTAAGGGCTGGGGCCAACGTCCTGACTTTC | CAGPTGGLRAGANVLTF
TRBD1 | . | TRBJ1-3 | TRBV10-3 | TGTGCCATCAGTGCACCCATAGTTTCCCCTGACAGGGCCTACTCTGGAAACACCATATATTTT | CAISAPIVSPDRAYSGNTIYF
TRBD1 | once | TRBJ2-3 | TRBV5-1 | TGCGCCAGCAGCCCGGCCCCGACAGGGGACCTCACAGATACGCAGTATTTT | CASSPAPTGDLTDTQYF
. | . | TRBJ2-2 | TRBV4-1 | TGCGCCAGCAGCCACCTCGACAGGACCTCGAACACCGGGGAGCTGTTTTTT | CASSHLDRTSNTGELFF